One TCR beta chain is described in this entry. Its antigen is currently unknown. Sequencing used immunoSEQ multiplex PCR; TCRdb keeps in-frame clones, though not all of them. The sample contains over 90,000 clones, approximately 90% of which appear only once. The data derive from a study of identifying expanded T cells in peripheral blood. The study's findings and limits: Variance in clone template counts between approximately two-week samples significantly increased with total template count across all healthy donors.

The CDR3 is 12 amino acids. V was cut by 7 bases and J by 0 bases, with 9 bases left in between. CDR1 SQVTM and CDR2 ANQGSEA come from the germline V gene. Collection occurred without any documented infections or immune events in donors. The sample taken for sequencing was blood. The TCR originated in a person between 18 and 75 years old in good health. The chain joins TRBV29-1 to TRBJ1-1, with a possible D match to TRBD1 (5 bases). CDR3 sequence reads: CSANRLNTEAFF. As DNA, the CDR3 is TGCAGCGCCAACAGGTTGAACACTGAAGCTTTCTTT.